These T cell receptor beta chains were read from a single sample in a study of shared clonotypes between healthy human individuals. Method: immunoSEQ multiplex PCR; TCRdb's copy keeps in-frame clones and lacks some. In the table there are 850,000 to 1,200,000 clones, 65% to 75% of which are singletons. Material: memory CD4+ T cells sorted from blood. These receptors were collected from a man aged 18 to 35 in good health. The CDR3 runs from the conserved cysteine through the conserved F or W.

V	CDR3
TRBV6-5	CASSSTGDPYEQYF
TRBV6-7	CASSYCRDEENTIYF
TRBV10-3	CAISADSNYGYTF
TRBV6-1	CASRAGYEQYF
TRBV12-2	CASRFWDSGELFF
TRBV6-1	CASSSYTGFYGYTF
TRBV30	CAWSVGQGSYNEQFF
TRBV5-1	CASSLEAHASETQYF
TRBV6-6	CASSPGTSSGGGYTF
TRBV29-1	CSAIRQDQVRGYTF
TRBV7-9	CASSPRGAASITEAFF
TRBV28	CASQVHRVGTPSYEQYF
TRBV29-1	CSVGKGAETQYF
TRBV5-4	CASSLVAGGPSETQYF
TRBV6-5	CASSLHNRGTEETQYF
TRBV2	CASSEEGQRSQPQHF
TRBV27	CASSPRAGVGNSPLHF
TRBV11-2	CASSLTGYNEQFF
TRBV6-9	CASSFPQGQGPRGTEAFF
TRBV2	CASRDRVYTEAFF
TRBV2	CASSAWTGGTQPQHF
TRBV4-3	CASSQGGSSYEQYF
TRBV30	CAGDKRGEQYF
TRBV9	CASSQSPETQYF
TRBV6-6	CASSSPTGTYGYTF
TRBV30	CAWSASPDYGYTF
TRBV18	CASSPPSQPVETQYF
TRBV5-1	CASSLAGQGAHEQFF